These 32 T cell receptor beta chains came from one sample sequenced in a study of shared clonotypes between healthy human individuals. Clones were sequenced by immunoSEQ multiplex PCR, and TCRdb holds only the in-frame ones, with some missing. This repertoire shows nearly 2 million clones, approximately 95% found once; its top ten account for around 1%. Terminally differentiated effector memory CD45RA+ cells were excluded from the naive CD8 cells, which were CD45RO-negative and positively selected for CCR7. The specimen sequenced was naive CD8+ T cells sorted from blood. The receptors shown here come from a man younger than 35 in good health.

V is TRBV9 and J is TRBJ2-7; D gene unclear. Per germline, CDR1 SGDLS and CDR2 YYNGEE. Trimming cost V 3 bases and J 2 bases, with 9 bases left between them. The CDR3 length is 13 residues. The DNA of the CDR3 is TGTGCCAGCAGCGCTAGTGTTCCCTACGAGCAGTACTTC. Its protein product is CASSASVPYEQYF. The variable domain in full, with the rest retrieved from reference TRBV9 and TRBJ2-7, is DSGVTQTPKHLITATGQRVTLRCSPRSGDLSVYWYQQSLDQGLQFLIQYYNGEERAKGNILERFSAQQFPDLHSELNLSSLELGDSALYFCASSASVPYEQYFGPGTRLTVT.

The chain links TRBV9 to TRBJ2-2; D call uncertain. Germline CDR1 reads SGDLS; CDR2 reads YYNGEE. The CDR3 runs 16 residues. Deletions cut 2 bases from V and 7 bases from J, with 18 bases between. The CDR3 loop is CASSVLLHLEGGELFF. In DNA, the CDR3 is TGTGCCAGCAGCGTCCTACTCCACCTCGAAGGCGGGGAGCTGTTTTTT.

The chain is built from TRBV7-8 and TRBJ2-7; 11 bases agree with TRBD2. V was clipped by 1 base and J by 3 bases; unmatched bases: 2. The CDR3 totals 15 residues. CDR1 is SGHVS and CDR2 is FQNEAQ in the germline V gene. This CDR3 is CASSLGLAGIYEQYF. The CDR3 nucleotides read TGTGCCAGCAGCTTAGGACTAGCGGGAATCTACGAGCAGTACTTC. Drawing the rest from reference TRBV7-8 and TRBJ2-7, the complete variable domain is GAGVSQSPRYKVAKRGQDVALRCDPISGHVSLFWYQQALGQGPEFLTYFQNEAQLDKSGLPSDRFFAERPEGSVSTLKIQRTQQEDSAVYLCASSLGLAGIYEQYFGPGTRLTVT.

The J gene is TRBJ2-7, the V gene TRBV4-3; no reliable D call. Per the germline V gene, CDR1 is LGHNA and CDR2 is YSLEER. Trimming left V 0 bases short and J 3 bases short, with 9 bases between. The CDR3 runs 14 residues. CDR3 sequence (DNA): TGCGCCAGCAGCCAAGATGAGTACGGCTACGAGCAGTACTTC. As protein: CASSQDEYGYEQYF.

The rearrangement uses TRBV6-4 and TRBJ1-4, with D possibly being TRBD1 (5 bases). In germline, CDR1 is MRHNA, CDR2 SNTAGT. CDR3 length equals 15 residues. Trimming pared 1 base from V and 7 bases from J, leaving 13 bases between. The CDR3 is CASSDLGGGGEKLFF. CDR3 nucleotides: TGTGCCAGCAGTGACTTGGGGGGAGGTGGTGAAAAACTGTTTTTT.

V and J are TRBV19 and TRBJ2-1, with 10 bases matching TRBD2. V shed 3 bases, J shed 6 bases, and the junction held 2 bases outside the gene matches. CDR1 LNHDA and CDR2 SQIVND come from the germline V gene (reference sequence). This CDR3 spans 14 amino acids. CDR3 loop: CASSILAGANEQFF. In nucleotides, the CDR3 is TGTGCCAGTAGTATCCTAGCGGGGGCCAATGAGCAGTTCTTC.

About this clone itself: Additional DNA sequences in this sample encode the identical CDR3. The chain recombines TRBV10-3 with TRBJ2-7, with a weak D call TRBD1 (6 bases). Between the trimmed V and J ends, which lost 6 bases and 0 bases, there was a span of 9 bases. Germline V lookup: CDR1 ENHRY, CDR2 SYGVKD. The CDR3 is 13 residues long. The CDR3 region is CAIRPDSSYEQYF. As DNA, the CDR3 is TGTGCCATCAGACCGGACAGCTCCTACGAGCAGTACTTC.

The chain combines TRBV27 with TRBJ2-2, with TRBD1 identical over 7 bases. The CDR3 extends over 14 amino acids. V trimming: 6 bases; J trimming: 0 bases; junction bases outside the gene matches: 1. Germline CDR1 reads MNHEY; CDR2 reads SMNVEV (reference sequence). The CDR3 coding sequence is TGTGCCAGCAGGACAGGGCCGAACACCGGGGAGCTGTTTTTT. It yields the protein CASRTGPNTGELFF.

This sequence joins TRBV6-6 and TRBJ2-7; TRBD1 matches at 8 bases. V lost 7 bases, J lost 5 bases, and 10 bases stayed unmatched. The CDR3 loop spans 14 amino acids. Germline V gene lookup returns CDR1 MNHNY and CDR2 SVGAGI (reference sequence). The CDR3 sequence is CASTLDRAGHEQYF. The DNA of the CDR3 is TGTGCCAGCACCCTGGACAGGGCGGGCCACGAGCAGTACTTC.

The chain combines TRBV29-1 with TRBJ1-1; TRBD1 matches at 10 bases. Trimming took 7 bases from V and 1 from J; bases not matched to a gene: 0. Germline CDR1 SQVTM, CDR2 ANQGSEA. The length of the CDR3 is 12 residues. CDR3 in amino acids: CSGDRGNTEAFF. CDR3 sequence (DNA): TGCAGCGGGGACAGGGGGAACACTGAAGCTTTCTTT.

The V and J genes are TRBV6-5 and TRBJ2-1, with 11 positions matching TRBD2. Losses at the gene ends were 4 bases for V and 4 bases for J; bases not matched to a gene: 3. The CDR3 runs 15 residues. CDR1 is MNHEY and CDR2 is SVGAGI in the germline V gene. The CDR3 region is CASSSGLAVYNEQFF. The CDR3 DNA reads TGTGCCAGCAGTTCGGGACTAGCGGTTTACAATGAGCAGTTCTTC.

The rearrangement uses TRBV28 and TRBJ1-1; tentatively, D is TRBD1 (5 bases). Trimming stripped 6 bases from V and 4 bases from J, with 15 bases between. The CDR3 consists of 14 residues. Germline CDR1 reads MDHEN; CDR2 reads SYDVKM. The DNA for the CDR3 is TGTGCCAGCAGCCTCAGGGTAGGGAGCACTGAAGCTTTCTTT. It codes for CASSLRVGSTEAFF. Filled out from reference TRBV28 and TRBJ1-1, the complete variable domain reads DVKVTQSSRYLVKRTGEKVFLECVQDMDHENMFWYRQDPGLGLRLIYFSYDVKMKEKGDIPEGYSVSREKKERFSLILESASTNQTSMYLCASSLRVGSTEAFFGQGTRLTVV.

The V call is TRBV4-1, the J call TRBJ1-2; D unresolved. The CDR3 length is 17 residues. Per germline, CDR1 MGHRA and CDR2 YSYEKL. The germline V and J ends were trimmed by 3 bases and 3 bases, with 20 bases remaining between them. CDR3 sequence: CASSHRLIQVGHYGYTF. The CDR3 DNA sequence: TGCGCCAGCAGCCACAGATTAATCCAAGTAGGGCACTATGGCTACACCTTC.

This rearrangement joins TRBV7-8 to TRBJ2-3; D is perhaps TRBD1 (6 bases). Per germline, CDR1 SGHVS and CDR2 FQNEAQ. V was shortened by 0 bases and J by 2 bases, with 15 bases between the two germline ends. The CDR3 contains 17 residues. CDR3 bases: TGTGCCAGCAGCTTAGCCCTGACAGGACCCTACACAGATACGCAGTATTTT. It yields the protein CASSLALTGPYTDTQYF.

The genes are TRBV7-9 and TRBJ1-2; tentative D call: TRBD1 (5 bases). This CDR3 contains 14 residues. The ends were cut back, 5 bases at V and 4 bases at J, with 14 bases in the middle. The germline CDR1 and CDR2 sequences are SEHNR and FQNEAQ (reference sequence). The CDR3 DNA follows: TGTGCCAGCAGCCCGCCCTTGGGGGGCTATGGCTACACCTTC. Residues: CASSPPLGGYGYTF.

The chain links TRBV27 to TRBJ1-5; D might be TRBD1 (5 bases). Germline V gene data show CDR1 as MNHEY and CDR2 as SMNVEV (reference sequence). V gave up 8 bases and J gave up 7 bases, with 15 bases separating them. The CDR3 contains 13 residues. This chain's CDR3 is CASGLGARQPQHF. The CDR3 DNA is TGTGCCAGCGGCCTAGGGGCCAGGCAGCCCCAGCATTTT.

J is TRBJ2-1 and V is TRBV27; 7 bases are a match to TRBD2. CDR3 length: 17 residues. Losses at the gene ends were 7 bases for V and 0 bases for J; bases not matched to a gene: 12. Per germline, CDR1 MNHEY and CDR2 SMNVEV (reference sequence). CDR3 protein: CASTPLTGGFSYNEQFF. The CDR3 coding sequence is TGTGCCAGCACCCCACTAACGGGAGGCTTCTCCTACAATGAGCAGTTCTTC.

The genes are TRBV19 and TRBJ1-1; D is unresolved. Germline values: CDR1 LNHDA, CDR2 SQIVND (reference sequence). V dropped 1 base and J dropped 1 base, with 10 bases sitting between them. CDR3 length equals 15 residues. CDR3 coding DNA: TGTGCCAGTAGTATAGGAGGTAAGGGGAACACTGAAGCTTTCTTT. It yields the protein CASSIGGKGNTEAFF.

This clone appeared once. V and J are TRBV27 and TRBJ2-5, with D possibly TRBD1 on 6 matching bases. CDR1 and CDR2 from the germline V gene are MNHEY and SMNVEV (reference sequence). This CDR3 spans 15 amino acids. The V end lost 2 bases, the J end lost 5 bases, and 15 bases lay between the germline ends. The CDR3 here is CASSLGGGPRETQYF. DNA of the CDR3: TGTGCCAGCAGTTTAGGTGGGGGCCCCAGGGAGACCCAGTACTTC.

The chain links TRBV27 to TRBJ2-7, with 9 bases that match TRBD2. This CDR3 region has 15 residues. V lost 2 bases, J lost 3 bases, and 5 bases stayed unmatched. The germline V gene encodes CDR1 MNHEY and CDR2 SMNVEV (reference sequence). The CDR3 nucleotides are TGTGCCAGCAGTTTAAATAGCGGGAGTTACTACGAGCAGTACTTC. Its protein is CASSLNSGSYYEQYF.

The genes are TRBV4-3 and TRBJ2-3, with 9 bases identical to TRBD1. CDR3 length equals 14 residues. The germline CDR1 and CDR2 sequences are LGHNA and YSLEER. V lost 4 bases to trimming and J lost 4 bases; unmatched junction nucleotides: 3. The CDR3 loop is CASSRTGAADTQYF. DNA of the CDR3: TGCGCCAGCAGCCGGACAGGGGCGGCAGATACGCAGTATTTT.

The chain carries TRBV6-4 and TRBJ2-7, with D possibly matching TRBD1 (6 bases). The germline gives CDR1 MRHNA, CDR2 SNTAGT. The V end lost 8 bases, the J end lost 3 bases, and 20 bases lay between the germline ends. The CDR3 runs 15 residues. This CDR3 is CASVIKPGHHYEQYF. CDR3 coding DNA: TGTGCCAGCGTTATTAAACCGGGACACCACTACGAGCAGTACTTC.

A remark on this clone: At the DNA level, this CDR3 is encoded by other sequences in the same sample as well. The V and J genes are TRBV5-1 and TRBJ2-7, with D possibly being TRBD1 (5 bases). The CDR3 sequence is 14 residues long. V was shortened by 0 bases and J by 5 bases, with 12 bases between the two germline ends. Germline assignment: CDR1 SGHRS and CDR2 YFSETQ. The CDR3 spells CASSLGQGLNEQYF. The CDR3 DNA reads TGCGCCAGCAGCTTGGGGCAGGGTCTCAACGAGCAGTACTTC.

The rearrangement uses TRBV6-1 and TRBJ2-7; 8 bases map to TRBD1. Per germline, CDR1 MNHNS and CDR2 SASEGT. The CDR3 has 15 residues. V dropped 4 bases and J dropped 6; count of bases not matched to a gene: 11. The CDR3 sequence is CASSGRTGLSIEQYF. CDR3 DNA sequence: TGTGCCAGCAGTGGAAGGACAGGGCTCTCAATCGAGCAGTACTTC.

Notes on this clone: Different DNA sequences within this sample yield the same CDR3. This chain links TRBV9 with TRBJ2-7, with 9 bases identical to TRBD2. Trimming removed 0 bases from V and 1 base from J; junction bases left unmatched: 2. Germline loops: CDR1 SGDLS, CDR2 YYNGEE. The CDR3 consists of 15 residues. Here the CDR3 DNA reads TGTGCCAGCAGCGTAGCGAGCGGGGGGTCCTACGAGCAGTACTTC. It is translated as CASSVASGGSYEQYF.

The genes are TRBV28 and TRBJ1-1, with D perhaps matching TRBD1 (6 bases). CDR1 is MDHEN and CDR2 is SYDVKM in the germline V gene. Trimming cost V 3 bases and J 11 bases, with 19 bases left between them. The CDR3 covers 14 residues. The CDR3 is CASSFNPEGGRAFF. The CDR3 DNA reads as TGTGCCAGCAGTTTTAACCCCGAAGGGGGGCGGGCTTTCTTT.

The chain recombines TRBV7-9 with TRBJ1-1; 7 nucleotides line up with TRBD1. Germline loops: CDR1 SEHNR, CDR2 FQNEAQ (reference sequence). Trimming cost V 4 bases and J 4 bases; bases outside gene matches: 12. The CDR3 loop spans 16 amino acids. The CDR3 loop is CASSSKTGRLGTEAFF. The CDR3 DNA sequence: TGTGCCAGCAGCTCAAAGACAGGGAGGTTGGGCACTGAAGCTTTCTTT.

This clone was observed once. The CDR3 reads CATSRDLGQGTYEQYF. The CDR3 DNA reads TGTGCCACCAGCAGAGATCTTGGACAGGGTACTTACGAGCAGTACTTC. The rearrangement joins TRBV15 to TRBJ2-7; 8 nucleotides agree with TRBD1. This CDR3 region has 16 residues. The junction had 8 bases not matched to a gene; V was cut back by 0 bases and J by 4 bases. Germline CDR1 LNHNV, CDR2 YYDKDF (reference sequence).

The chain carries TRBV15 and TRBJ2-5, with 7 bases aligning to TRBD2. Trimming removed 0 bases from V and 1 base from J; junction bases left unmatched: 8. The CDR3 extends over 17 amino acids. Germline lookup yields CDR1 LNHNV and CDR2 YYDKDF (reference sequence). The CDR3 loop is CATSRDFLAATQETQYF. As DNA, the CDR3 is TGTGCCACCAGCAGAGATTTCCTAGCGGCCACCCAAGAGACCCAGTACTTC.

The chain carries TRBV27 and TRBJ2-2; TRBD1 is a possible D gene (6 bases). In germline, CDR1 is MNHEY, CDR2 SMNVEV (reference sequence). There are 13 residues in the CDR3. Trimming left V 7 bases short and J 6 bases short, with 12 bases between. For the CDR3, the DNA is TGTGCCAGCAAATCCTGGGGGCCCGGGGAGCTGTTTTTT. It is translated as CASKSWGPGELFF.

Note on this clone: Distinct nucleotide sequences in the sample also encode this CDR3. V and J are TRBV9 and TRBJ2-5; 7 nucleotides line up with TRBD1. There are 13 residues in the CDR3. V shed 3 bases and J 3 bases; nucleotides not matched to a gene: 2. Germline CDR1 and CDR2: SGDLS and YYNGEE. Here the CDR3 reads CASSAGGEETQYF. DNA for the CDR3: TGTGCCAGCAGCGCAGGGGGAGAAGAGACCCAGTACTTC.

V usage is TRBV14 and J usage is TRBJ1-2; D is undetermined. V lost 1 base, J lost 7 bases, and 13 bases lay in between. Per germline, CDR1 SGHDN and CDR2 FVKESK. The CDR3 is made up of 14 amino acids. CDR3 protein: CASSQVGGLFGYTF. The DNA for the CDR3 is TGTGCCAGCAGCCAAGTTGGCGGACTTTTTGGCTACACCTTC.